What follows are 2 T cell receptor beta chains derived from one specimen sequenced in a study of OX40 agonist ivuxolimab in advanced cancers. The library was obtained by the immunoSEQ multiplex PCR assay. The clones in this table, taken by TCRdb from immuneACCESS, are in-frame only. Not every clone is retained; where verified, under half of the shortfall comes from an unresolved V gene, and the cause of the rest is unknown. The sample includes 150,000 to 190,000 clones, with around 94% observed a single time. The ten most abundant clones make up about 0.3% of the sample. The sequences come from CD4+ or CD8+ T cells sorted from blood, collected in a trial of the OX40 agonist ivuxolimab. The receptors come from an adult with an advanced solid tumor such as melanoma, head and neck, liver or kidney cancer.

The chain is built from TRBV4-1 and TRBJ2-5; possibly TRBD1 for D (5 bases). Trimming left V 4 bases short and J 2 bases short, with 8 bases between. Per germline, CDR1 MGHRA and CDR2 YSYEKL. This CDR3 contains 13 residues. The CDR3: CASSLGLQETQYF. For the CDR3, the DNA is TGCGCCAGCAGCCTGGGGCTACAAGAGACCCAGTACTTC.

The chain has TRBV7-2 and TRBJ2-7, with 8 positions matching TRBD1. V was clipped by 1 base and J by 0 bases; unmatched bases: 2. The CDR3 contains 15 residues. Germline values: CDR1 SGHTA, CDR2 FQGNSA. CDR3 residues: CASSLVGQDSYEQYF. The CDR3, as DNA: TGTGCCAGCAGCTTAGTGGGACAGGACTCCTACGAGCAGTACTTC.